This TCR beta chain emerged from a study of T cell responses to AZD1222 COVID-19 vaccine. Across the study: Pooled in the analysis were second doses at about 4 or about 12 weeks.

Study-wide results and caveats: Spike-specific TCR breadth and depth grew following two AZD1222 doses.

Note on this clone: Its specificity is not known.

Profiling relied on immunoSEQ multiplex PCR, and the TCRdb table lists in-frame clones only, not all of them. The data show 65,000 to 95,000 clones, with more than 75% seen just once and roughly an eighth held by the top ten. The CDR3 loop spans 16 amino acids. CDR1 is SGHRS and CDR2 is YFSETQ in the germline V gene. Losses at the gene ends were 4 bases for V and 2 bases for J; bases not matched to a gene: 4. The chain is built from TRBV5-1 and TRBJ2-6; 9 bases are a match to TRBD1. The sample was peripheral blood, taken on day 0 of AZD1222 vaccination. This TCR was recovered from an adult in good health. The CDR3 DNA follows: TGCGCCAGCAGCCGGGACAGGGCAGCTGGGGCCAACGTCCTGACTTTC. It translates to CASSRDRAAGANVLTF.